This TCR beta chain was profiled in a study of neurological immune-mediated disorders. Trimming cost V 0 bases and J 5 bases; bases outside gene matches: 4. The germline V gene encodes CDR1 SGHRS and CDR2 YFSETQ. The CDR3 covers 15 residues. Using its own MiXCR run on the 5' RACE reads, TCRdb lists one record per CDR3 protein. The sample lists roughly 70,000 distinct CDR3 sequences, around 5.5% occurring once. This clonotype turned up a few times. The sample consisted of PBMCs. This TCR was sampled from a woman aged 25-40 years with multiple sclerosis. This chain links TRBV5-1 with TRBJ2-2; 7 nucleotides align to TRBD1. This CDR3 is CASSLEVRGTGELFF. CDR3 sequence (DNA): TGCGCCAGCAGCTTGGAGGTCAGGGGGACCGGGGAGCTGTTTTTT.